The entry below gives a single T cell receptor (beta chain) sequence along with its context. The antigen remains undetermined. Sequencing was performed with immunoSEQ multiplex PCR; in TCRdb, only in-frame clones are kept and a portion is missing. The table lists about 1.5 million clones, around 97% of them singletons, with approximately 1.1% in the top ten. A split of CD4+ cells into CD45RA+ naive and CD45RA-negative memory subsets was performed. These data come from a study of shared clonotypes between healthy human individuals. About the research overall: The cohort comprised a couple of women and a few men. Their ages spanned 18 to 49 years.

Study outcomes and limitations: The study found approximately 5% of naive CD4 clonotypes shared across several donors. Naive subsets typically showed greater estimated richness than memory subsets.

This receptor was taken from a man in his thirties or forties in good health. Sequencing used naive CD4+ T cells sorted from blood. Stated subset: CD45RA+ positively selected.

This chain's CDR3 is CASTVSLGTSYEQYF. The CDR3 coding sequence is TGTGCCAGCACTGTCTCATTGGGGACCTCCTACGAGCAGTACTTC. The chain couples TRBV6-6 to TRBJ2-7; D may be TRBD1 or TRBD2 (5 bases each). The CDR3 consists of 15 residues. CDR1 MNHNY and CDR2 SVGAGI come from the germline V gene (reference sequence). Trimming removed 7 bases at V and 0 bases at J, with 16 bases between.